The text below deals with one T cell receptor (beta chain). Its specificity is not known. The data were obtained in a study of cytomegalovirus exposure and HLA in healthy donors. Study findings and constraints: High sensitivity and specificity were reportedly achieved when the classifier diagnosed cytomegalovirus status. Among immune exposure information, only CMV serostatus was available.

The V end lost 6 bases, the J end lost 8 bases, and 13 bases lay between the germline ends. In germline, CDR1 is LNHDA, CDR2 SQIVND (reference sequence). The CDR3 extends over 12 amino acids. Vbeta (60) and Jbeta (13) primers were used in the PCR. The table came from immunoSEQ multiplex PCR; TCRdb's copy has only in-frame clones and leaves some out. This sample's table reports 150,000 to 200,000 clones. As for the donors, each was a healthy bone marrow donor. This chain joins TRBV19 and TRBJ1-2; a weak D match, TRBD1 (5 bases). The receptor was derived from a young woman in good health and CMV-seropositive. The sample taken for sequencing was PBMCs. CDR3 residues: CASSPRDSGYTF. CDR3 nucleotides: TGTGCCAGTAGCCCACGCGACAGCGGCTACACCTTC.